Sequencing of this TCR beta chain was carried out in a study of neurological immune-mediated disorders. The V gene's germline CDR1 is MDHEN and CDR2 SYDVKM. This CDR3 contains 11 residues. General observations from the study: HTLV-1-associated myelopathy ranked highest for TCR clonal expansion and multiple sclerosis lowest, beneath healthy controls.

To note about this clonotype: The antigen is undetermined. A much larger clone differs by one base, so this may be a read error.

With 10-nucleotide random UMIs, 5'RACE was used to make the cDNA. TCRdb re-called the 5' RACE reads with MiXCR, one entry per CDR3 protein. Here the sample spans approximately 100,000 distinct CDR3 sequences, 3.5% to 4% being singletons. The sequence derives from a woman younger than 30 with multiple sclerosis. Sequencing used PBMCs. The chain employs TRBV28 and TRBJ2-1; no clear D gene. The DNA of the CDR3 is TGTGCCAGCACAAACTACAATGCGCAGTTCTTC. It translates to CASTNYNAQFF.